A single sample gave rise to the 25 T cell receptor beta chains below, sequenced in a study of control samples from healthy donors and cancer patients. The data were produced by immunoSEQ multiplex PCR, yet TCRdb's version contains in-frame clones alone and is incomplete. This sample has about 110,000 clones, with about 80% found just once. Sequencing was performed on blood. The receptors originated from a woman in her fifties or sixties in good health.

The chain couples TRBV12-3 or TRBV12-4 to TRBJ1-6, with D unresolved. This CDR3 spans 13 amino acids. V was clipped by 6 bases and J by 10 bases, with 13 bases between them. The CDR3: CASSSGRQSPLHF. The CDR3, as DNA: TGTGCCAGCAGCTCCGGGCGCCAATCACCCCTCCACTTT.

The chain is built from TRBV6-5 and TRBJ1-2, with no clear D. V lost 6 bases to trimming and J lost 6 bases, with 14 bases between them. CDR1 is MNHEY and CDR2 is SVGAGI in the germline V gene. The CDR3 contains 13 residues. Written as DNA, the CDR3 is TGTGCCAGCAGGATCCGGGCTGCCCATGGCTACACCTTC. This encodes CASRIRAAHGYTF.

This chain connects TRBV3-1 (or the pseudogene TRBV3-2) to TRBJ1-1; 9 bases are a match to TRBD1. The CDR3 contains 15 residues. V lost 6 bases, J lost 11 bases, and 16 bases stayed unmatched. Looked up from germline, CDR1 is LGHDT and CDR2 is YNNKEL (reference sequence). The CDR3 here is CASSSAGTGNSPAFF. The CDR3 nucleotides are TGTGCCAGCAGTTCCGCCGGGACAGGGAACTCCCCTGCTTTCTTT.

This clone was counted between two and nine times. The chain links TRBV7-9 to TRBJ2-3, with 11 positions matching TRBD2. Germline V gene lookup returns CDR1 SEHNR and CDR2 FQNEAQ (reference sequence). The CDR3 extends over 16 amino acids. V was pared by 4 bases and J by 4 bases, with 7 bases of the junction left unmatched. The CDR3 DNA is TGTGCCAGCAGCTATCTAGCGGGAGGTAGGGCAGATACGCAGTATTTT. Protein product: CASSYLAGGRADTQYF.

This chain joins TRBV7-6 and TRBJ2-3; TRBD2 matches at 9 bases. With V trimmed by 5 bases and J by 0 bases, 6 bases remained unmatched. Germline V gene data show CDR1 as SGHVS and CDR2 as FNYEAQ. The CDR3 has 16 residues. This chain's CDR3 is CASSRKRGASTDTQYF. CDR3 DNA: TGTGCCAGCAGCCGCAAGCGGGGGGCTAGCACAGATACGCAGTATTTT.

In this sample, this clone turned up once. The CDR3 DNA reads as TGCGCCAGCAGCTCTACTAGCGGGGACACAGATACGCAGTATTTT. Residues: CASSSTSGDTDTQYF. The chain has TRBV5-1 and TRBJ2-3; 10 bases map to TRBD2. The trim removed 3 bases at V and 2 bases at J, leaving 3 bases unmatched. Germline V lookup: CDR1 SGHRS, CDR2 YFSETQ. The length of the CDR3 is 15 residues.

The chain has TRBV5-1 and TRBJ1-2; 8 nucleotides line up with TRBD1. There are 14 residues in the CDR3. Trimming took 4 bases from V and 6 from J; bases not matched to a gene: 8. Germline V gene data show CDR1 as SGHRS and CDR2 as YFSETQ. CDR3 DNA: TGCGCCAGCAGCGGACAGGGTCAATTTAATGGCTACACCTTC. Residues: CASSGQGQFNGYTF.

The chain carries TRBV27 and TRBJ2-1, with 9 bases that match TRBD2. This CDR3 is 16 amino acids long. Unmatched junction bases numbered 5, after V lost 5 bases and J lost 0 bases. The germline V gene encodes CDR1 MNHEY and CDR2 SMNVEV (reference sequence). CDR3 bases: TGTGCCAGCAGTATTAGCGGGAGTGTCTCCTACAATGAGCAGTTCTTC. This gives the protein CASSISGSVSYNEQFF.

The chain recombines TRBV30 with TRBJ2-1; 10 positions match TRBD2. Germline trimming cut 2 bases from V and 6 bases from J; bases unmatched to any gene: 13. The CDR3 length is 17 residues. Germline CDR1 reads GTSNPN; CDR2 reads SVGIG (reference sequence). CDR3 DNA: TGTGCCTGGAGTTCCACTTGGACTAGCGGCCACCCCAATGAGCAGTTCTTC. Residues: CAWSSTWTSGHPNEQFF. Using reference TRBV30 and TRBJ2-1 for the parts outside the CDR3, the full variable domain is SQTIHQWPATLVQPVGSPLSLECTVEGTSNPNLYWYRQAAGRGLQLLFYSVGIGQISSEVPQNLSASRPQDRQFILSSKKLLLSDSGFYLCAWSSTWTSGHPNEQFFGPGTRLTVL.

The rearrangement links TRBV30 to TRBJ1-2; tentative D call: TRBD1 (6 bases). This CDR3 has 13 amino acids. In germline, CDR1 is GTSNPN, CDR2 SVGIG (reference sequence). Trimming pared 5 bases from V and 7 bases from J, leaving 17 bases between. CDR3: CAWHSGGALGYTF. The CDR3 DNA sequence: TGTGCCTGGCACTCTGGGGGGGCGCTTGGCTACACCTTC.

This sequence joins TRBV27 and TRBJ2-7; 8 bases are shared with TRBD1. Germline V gene data show CDR1 as MNHEY and CDR2 as SMNVEV (reference sequence). The CDR3 is 14 residues long. J gave up 3 bases and V 5 bases, and 6 bases lay outside the gene matches. CDR3 in DNA: TGTGCCAGCAGTCAGGGGACAGGAAACTACGAGCAGTACTTC. Translation gives CASSQGTGNYEQYF.

The chain carries TRBV30 and TRBJ1-2; a weak D match, TRBD1 (6 bases). The V end was cut by 2 bases, the J end by 6 bases, with 16 bases between. In germline, CDR1 is GTSNPN, CDR2 SVGIG (reference sequence). The CDR3 has 14 residues. CDR3 sequence (DNA): TGTGCCTGGAGTATTACCAGGGGACGCCATGGCTACACCTTC. It yields the protein CAWSITRGRHGYTF.

V is TRBV29-1 and J is TRBJ2-1; unclear D gene. CDR1 and CDR2 from the germline V gene are SQVTM and ANQGSEA. The length of the CDR3 is 15 residues. V shed 0 bases and J shed 8 bases, with 17 bases lying between them. The CDR3 nucleotides read TGCAGCGTTGAAGATCCGGTAGGGCCCATAGATGAGCAGTTCTTC. This codes for CSVEDPVGPIDEQFF.

The rearrangement uses TRBV5-4 and TRBJ2-1; D is possibly TRBD1 (5 bases). V dropped 3 bases and J dropped 7 bases, with 14 bases sitting between them. There are 14 residues in the CDR3. The germline V gene encodes CDR1 SGHNT and CDR2 YYREEE (reference sequence). The CDR3 sequence is CASSSRRVRNEQFF. CDR3 sequence (DNA): TGTGCCAGCAGCTCGCGCAGGGTTCGGAATGAGCAGTTCTTC.

This clone was seen a few times. The rearrangement joins TRBV28 to TRBJ2-6, with 8 nucleotides matching TRBD2. Germline lookup yields CDR1 MDHEN and CDR2 SYDVKM. The CDR3 has 18 residues. Trimming removed 6 bases from V and 1 base from J; junction bases left unmatched: 11. The CDR3 region has the DNA TGTGCCAGCAGGCCGCCGGGGGGGGCGACGTCTGGGGCCAACGTCCTGACTTTC. It codes for CASRPPGGATSGANVLTF.

The rearrangement joins TRBV20-1 to TRBJ2-3; D is ambiguous. V was trimmed by 3 bases and J by 5 bases, leaving 6 bases between them. Germline CDR1 DFQATT, CDR2 SNEGSKA (reference sequence). This CDR3 spans 11 amino acids. CDR3 amino acids: CSARGKDTQYF. The CDR3 bases are TGCAGTGCTAGGGGGAAAGATACGCAGTATTTT.

The V and J genes are TRBV5-1 and TRBJ1-3; no clear D gene. Trimming stripped 0 bases from V and 0 bases from J, with 10 bases between. This CDR3 is 16 amino acids long. Germline values: CDR1 SGHRS, CDR2 YFSETQ. CDR3 DNA: TGCGCCAGCAGCTTGGGGTGGGGATCCTCTGGAAACACCATATATTTT. It codes for CASSLGWGSSGNTIYF.

The V and J genes are TRBV24-1 and TRBJ2-2; 10 bases agree with TRBD2. CDR3 length: 15 amino acids. Trimming cost V 5 bases and J 5 bases; bases outside gene matches: 4. Per germline, CDR1 KGHDR and CDR2 SFDVKD. CDR3 nucleotides: TGTGCCACCAGTGTAAGACTAGCGGGTACCGGGGAGCTGTTTTTT. Encoded protein: CATSVRLAGTGELFF.

The genes are TRBV7-9 and TRBJ1-1; a possible D gene is TRBD1 (5 bases). Between the trimmed V and J ends, which lost 5 bases and 1 base, there was a span of 14 bases. Looked up from germline, CDR1 is SEHNR and CDR2 is FQNEAQ (reference sequence). The CDR3 covers 15 residues. CDR3 sequence: CASSAPDRGNTEAFF. CDR3 coding DNA: TGTGCCAGCAGCGCCCCCGACAGAGGGAACACTGAAGCTTTCTTT.

This chain links TRBV15 with TRBJ1-1; 8 bases are shared with TRBD1. This CDR3 comprises 14 residues. The V gene end was trimmed by 5 bases and the J gene end by 1 base; junction bases not matched to a gene: 3. Germline CDR1 and CDR2: LNHNV and YYDKDF (reference sequence). CDR3 bases: TGTGCCACCAGCTCTCAGGGGGCGAACACTGAAGCTTTCTTT. Its translation: CATSSQGANTEAFF.

The rearrangement uses TRBV25-1 and TRBJ1-1; TRBD1 matches 7 bases. Per germline, CDR1 MGHDK and CDR2 SYGVNS. With V trimmed by 2 bases and J by 2 bases, 5 bases remained unmatched. This CDR3 has 15 residues. The CDR3 is CASSETGDHNTEAFF. The CDR3 DNA reads TGTGCCAGCAGTGAAACAGGGGACCATAACACTGAAGCTTTCTTT.

This rearrangement joins TRBV5-1 to TRBJ2-2, with TRBD1 matching over 7 bases. Germline trimming cut 4 bases from V and 6 bases from J; bases unmatched to any gene: 6. In germline, CDR1 is SGHRS, CDR2 YFSETQ. The CDR3 totals 14 residues. CDR3 sequence (DNA): TGCGCCAGCAGCCCTAGGACAGGCGCCGGGGAGCTGTTTTTT. Translating it yields CASSPRTGAGELFF.

This sequence joins TRBV10-2 and TRBJ2-1; 10 nucleotides align to TRBD2. This CDR3 comprises 15 residues. Germline V gives CDR1 WSHSY, CDR2 SAAADI. V shed 4 bases, J shed 6 bases, and the junction held 6 bases outside the gene matches. The CDR3 DNA reads TGCGCCAGCAGTGGAAAGCGGGGGGGTTCCAATGAGCAGTTCTTC. Translating gives CASSGKRGGSNEQFF.

V usage is TRBV28 and J usage is TRBJ2-5; no clear D gene. Per germline, CDR1 MDHEN and CDR2 SYDVKM. The CDR3 has 14 amino acids. The ends were cut back, 6 bases at V and 3 bases at J, with 14 bases in the middle. Here the CDR3 reads CASRYSLAEETQYF. For the CDR3, the DNA is TGTGCCAGCAGGTACTCCCTGGCCGAAGAGACCCAGTACTTC.

The V gene is TRBV28, the J gene TRBJ1-5; D is ambiguous. This CDR3 has 15 amino acids. V dropped 2 bases and J dropped 0 bases, with 8 bases sitting between them. Germline V gene data show CDR1 as MDHEN and CDR2 as SYDVKM. The CDR3 DNA reads as TGTGCCAGCAGTTTACTCAGTAATAGCAATCAGCCCCAGCATTTT. It specifies CASSLLSNSNQPQHF.